The clone carrying this T cell receptor beta chain was seen only a few times. Antigen unknown. This record comes from a study of blood T cells in healthy people across ages. A second PCR of 7 to 11 cycles used a sample-barcoded 5' primer and a J-beta primer mix. TCRdb itself ran the 5' RACE reads through MiXCR, one entry per CDR3 protein. Of more than 750,000 distinct CDR3 sequences listed, 25% to 35% were seen once; the top ten hold about 9.4%. Study conclusions and caveats: Long-lived donors carried more naive CD4+ cells and greater diversity than aged donors.

The sample was also reused in another study, on T cells of mothers and their children.

The specimen was blood. This receptor was identified in a woman between 35 and 50 years old in good health.

CDR3: CASSPGSGGNQPQHF. The CDR3 nucleotides read TGTGCCAGCTCACCAGGGAGTGGCGGGAATCAGCCCCAGCATTTT. The chain is built from TRBV18 and TRBJ1-5; no definite D call. Trimming removed 2 bases at V and 4 bases at J, with 12 bases between. Germline V gives CDR1 KGHSH, CDR2 LQKENI. This CDR3 comprises 15 residues.